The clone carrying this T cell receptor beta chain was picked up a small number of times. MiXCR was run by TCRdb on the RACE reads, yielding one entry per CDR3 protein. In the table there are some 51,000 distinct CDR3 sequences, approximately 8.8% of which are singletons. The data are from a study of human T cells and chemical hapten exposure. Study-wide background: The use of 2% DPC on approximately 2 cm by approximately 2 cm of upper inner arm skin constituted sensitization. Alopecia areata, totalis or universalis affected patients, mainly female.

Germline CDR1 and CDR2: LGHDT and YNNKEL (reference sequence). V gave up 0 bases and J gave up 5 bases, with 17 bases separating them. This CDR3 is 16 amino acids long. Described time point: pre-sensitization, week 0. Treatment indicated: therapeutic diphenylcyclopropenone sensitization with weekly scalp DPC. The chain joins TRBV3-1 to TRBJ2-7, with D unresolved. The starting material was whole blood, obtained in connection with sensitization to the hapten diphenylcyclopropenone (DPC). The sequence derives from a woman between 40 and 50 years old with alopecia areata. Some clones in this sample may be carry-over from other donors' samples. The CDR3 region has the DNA TGTGCCAGCAGCCAAGATGGAAACGGTGTCTTCCACGAGCAGTACTTC. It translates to CASSQDGNGVFHEQYF.